This T cell receptor beta chain was retrieved from a study of T-cell reconstitution after alpha-beta-depleted transplantation in children. General study points: Diversity and T-cell counts at one year after transplant derived mostly from new T cells. Some patients owed their high day-60 TCRbeta diversity to surviving recipient T cells and thymic progenitors.

Unique molecular identifiers were used in preparing the TCRbeta library. One entry per CDR3 protein, called by TCRdb with MiXCR from the PCR reads. The data show a few hundred thousand distinct CDR3 sequences, over 20% seen once. Details on this clonotype: The antigen remains unidentified.

The germline V gene has CDR1 DFQATT and CDR2 SNEGSKA (reference sequence). V gave up 5 bases and J gave up 5 bases; unmatched junction bases: 14. This CDR3 spans 16 amino acids. The specimen was PBMCs, collected before TCRalphabeta/CD19-depleted stem cell transplant. The sequence was collected from a boy in the first two years of life with Wiskott-Aldrich syndrome, due to receive a stem cell transplant. The rearrangement uses TRBV20-1 and TRBJ2-5; 10 bases are shared with TRBD1. The CDR3 nucleotides read TGCAGTGCTCGGCTTACCGGGACAGGGGTTGCGGAGACCCAGTACTTC. Its translation: CSARLTGTGVAETQYF.